The 24 T cell receptor beta chains given below trace back to one sample, sequenced in a study of T cells in Graves' hyperthyroidism and ophthalmopathy. What was amplified from RNA transcripts were TCR beta CDR3 regions. HTBI primers were the set used in a first-round RT-PCR of the TCR CDR3. From the multiplex PCR reads, TCRdb called clonotypes with MiXCR, one entry per CDR3 protein. Among a few hundred thousand distinct CDR3 sequences listed, roughly a sixth were seen once. What was sequenced was blood. The receptors here all came from a woman in her fifties or sixties with Graves' hyperthyroidism.

The rearrangement uses TRBV10-3 and TRBJ2-4, with a possible D match to TRBD2 (6 bases). Trimming took 0 bases from V and 9 from J, leaving 18 bases between them. Per the germline V gene, CDR1 is ENHRY and CDR2 is SYGVKD. The CDR3 loop spans 16 amino acids. The CDR3 protein is CAISESALDGGTIQYF. CDR3 coding DNA: TGTGCCATCAGTGAGTCGGCTCTCGACGGGGGTACCATTCAGTACTTC.

This clonotype has ten or more counts. J is TRBJ1-2 and V is TRBV2; 7 bases map to TRBD1. The germline V gene encodes CDR1 SNHLY and CDR2 FYNNEI. The ends lost 2 bases at V and 10 bases at J; junction bases unmatched: 10. The CDR3 spans 14 residues. The DNA for the CDR3 is TGTGCCAGCAGTGAACACCTGGGACAGCTCCTCTACACCTTC. This gives the protein CASSEHLGQLLYTF.

This clonotype has at least ten counts. The V call is TRBV12-3 or TRBV12-4, the J call TRBJ1-4; D is perhaps TRBD1 (5 bases). This CDR3 is built from 14 residues. V shed 6 bases and J shed 7 bases, with 15 bases lying between them. CDR3 sequence: CASSSSRDGEKLFF. The CDR3 DNA sequence: TGTGCCAGCAGCTCCTCCCGGGACGGTGAAAAACTGTTTTTT.

The gene calls are TRBV20-1 and TRBJ2-1; TRBD2 aligns across 8 bases. In germline, CDR1 is DFQATT, CDR2 SNEGSKA (reference sequence). V dropped 0 bases and J dropped 4; count of bases not matched to a gene: 8. This CDR3 spans 16 amino acids. CDR3 sequence reads: CSARDNERERYNEQFF. The DNA of the CDR3 is TGCAGTGCTAGAGATAATGAGCGGGAGCGGTACAATGAGCAGTTCTTC.

The chain has TRBV30 and TRBJ2-2; D remains ambiguous. V was trimmed by 0 bases and J by 0 bases, leaving 5 bases between them. The V gene's germline CDR1 is GTSNPN and CDR2 SVGIG (reference sequence). The CDR3 runs 14 residues. CDR3 nucleotide sequence: TGTGCCTGGAGTGTAGGGACGAACACCGGGGAGCTGTTTTTT. Amino acids: CAWSVGTNTGELFF.

The CDR3 region is CASSWDLQFF. The DNA for the CDR3 is TGTGCCAGCAGTTGGGACCTTCAGTTCTTC. The chain joins TRBV12-3 or TRBV12-4 to TRBJ2-1; D assignment may be TRBD1 or TRBD2 (5 bases each). V was shortened by 4 bases and J by 13 bases, with 8 bases between the two germline ends. The CDR3 runs 10 residues.

This clonotype appeared many times. The chain couples TRBV27 to TRBJ1-1; weak D call: TRBD1 (5 bases). The V end was cut by 8 bases, the J end by 7 bases, with 20 bases between. The CDR3 has 14 residues. Looked up from germline, CDR1 is MNHEY and CDR2 is SMNVEV (reference sequence). CDR3 in DNA: TGTGCCAGCGCCCGCCCGGGGGGTTACATTGAAGCTTTCTTT. Protein: CASARPGGYIEAFF.

This clonotype showed up just a few times. The chain recombines TRBV7-3 with TRBJ1-4; D gene uncertain. The CDR3 is 15 residues long. Looked up from germline, CDR1 is SGHTA and CDR2 is FQGTGA. The V gene lost 5 bases and the J gene lost 7 bases, with 17 bases spanning the gap. CDR3 sequence: CASSPTGNEGEKLFF. The CDR3 coding sequence is TGTGCCAGCAGCCCGACCGGGAATGAGGGTGAAAAACTGTTTTTT.

This clonotype was seen ten or more times. The chain has TRBV24-1 and TRBJ2-1, with TRBD1 matching over 10 bases. The CDR3 consists of 19 residues. Germline V gives CDR1 KGHDR, CDR2 SFDVKD. The V gene end was trimmed by 3 bases and the J gene end by 1 base; junction bases not matched to a gene: 11. The CDR3 protein is CATSDRVPGQGRSYNEQFF. In DNA form, the CDR3 reads TGTGCCACCAGTGATCGAGTCCCGGGACAGGGGAGGTCCTACAATGAGCAGTTCTTC.

This clonotype was seen at least ten times. V and J are TRBV20-1 and TRBJ2-3, with unresolved D. The germline V gene has CDR1 DFQATT and CDR2 SNEGSKA (reference sequence). CDR3 length: 11 residues. V shed 6 bases and J shed 0 bases, with 4 bases lying between them. Here the CDR3 DNA reads TGCAGTGCGACCAGCACAGATACGCAGTATTTT. This gives the protein CSATSTDTQYF.

With respect to this clonotype: Given the absence of the conserved phenylalanine or tryptophan at the CDR3 end, a read error is likely. The rearrangement uses TRBV24-1 and TRBJ1-1; unclear D gene. CDR1 is KGHDR, CDR2 SFDVKD, per germline. Deletions cut 7 bases from V and 3 bases from J, with 8 bases between. The CDR3 is made up of 12 amino acids. The CDR3 is CATRNEDTEAFL. CDR3 DNA sequence: TGTGCCACCAGAAACGAAGACACTGAAGCTTTCCTT.

The J gene is TRBJ2-1, the V gene TRBV5-1; 16 bases line up with TRBD2. J lost 1 base, V lost 4 bases, and 8 bases had no gene match. The CDR3 is made up of 19 amino acids. CDR1 SGHRS and CDR2 YFSETQ come from the germline V gene. In nucleotides, the CDR3 is TGCGCCAGCAGCCCTTTGGGACTAGCGGGAGGGGGGTCCTACAATGAGCAGTTCTTC. This sequence encodes CASSPLGLAGGGSYNEQFF.

This clonotype was seen many times. The rearrangement uses TRBV3-1 and TRBJ2-3; D call uncertain. The CDR3 consists of 11 residues. The germline V gene has CDR1 LGHDT and CDR2 YNNKEL (reference sequence). Trimming shortened V by 5 bases and J by 7 bases, and 7 bases separated the two germline ends. CDR3 in DNA: TGTGCCAGCAGCTCGCTACATACGCAGTATTTT. Its translation: CASSSLHTQYF.

This clonotype has ten or more counts. This chain links TRBV20-1 with TRBJ2-4; TRBD1 is a possible D gene (6 bases). V was cut by 6 bases and J by 6 bases, with 18 bases left in between. There are 14 residues in the CDR3. Germline values: CDR1 DFQATT, CDR2 SNEGSKA (reference sequence). CDR3 in amino acids: CSAATGGGGNIQYF. The CDR3 coding sequence is TGCAGTGCGGCGACAGGCGGTGGGGGAAACATTCAGTACTTC.

There are many counts of this clonotype. CDR3 sequence reads: CSASPGQTSVDTQYF. The CDR3, as DNA: TGCAGTGCTAGTCCTGGTCAGACCTCAGTAGATACGCAGTATTTT. The chain joins TRBV20-1 to TRBJ2-3; D is uncertain. The CDR3 totals 15 residues. V was cut by 3 bases and J by 5 bases, with 18 bases left in between. Germline-derived CDR1 and CDR2 are DFQATT and SNEGSKA (reference sequence).

This clonotype was seen a handful of times. The chain recombines TRBV6-5 with TRBJ2-7; possibly TRBD1 or TRBD2 for D (7 bases each). The CDR3 runs to 17 residues. Germline CDR1 and CDR2: MNHEY and SVGAGI. Trimming shortened V by 0 bases and J by 0 bases, and 15 bases separated the two germline ends. The CDR3, as DNA: TGTGCCAGCAGTTACTCCGCCTCAGGGGGGGACTCCTACGAGCAGTACTTC. Its translation: CASSYSASGGDSYEQYF.

This clonotype was seen repeatedly, ten times or more. The chain has TRBV11-2 and TRBJ2-2; D is unresolved. Trimming shortened V by 6 bases and J by 5 bases, and 10 bases separated the two germline ends. The CDR3 consists of 13 residues. The V gene's germline CDR1 is SGHAT and CDR2 FQNNGV. CDR3 sequence: CASRPGRTGELFF. The CDR3 DNA reads as TGTGCCAGCAGACCCGGACGTACCGGGGAGCTGTTTTTT. Filled out from reference TRBV11-2 and TRBJ2-2, the complete variable domain reads EAGVAQSPRYKIIEKRQSVAFWCNPISGHATLYWYQQILGQGPKLLIQFQNNGVVDDSQLPKDRFSAERLKGVDSTLKIQPAKLEDSAVYLCASRPGRTGELFFGEGSRLTVL.

This clonotype was seen ten or more times. The chain couples TRBV7-9 to TRBJ1-2, with unresolved D. This CDR3 spans 12 amino acids. With 5 bases removed from V and 4 bases from J, the gap between germline ends came to 8 bases. Per the germline V gene, CDR1 is SEHNR and CDR2 is FQNEAQ (reference sequence). CDR3 nucleotides: TGTGCCAGCAGCGTGGCTGTCTATGGCTACACCTTC. Translating gives CASSVAVYGYTF.

Comments on this clonotype: It may be a read error: a sequence one base away is much more abundant. This rearrangement joins TRBV12-3 or TRBV12-4 to TRBJ2-2, with D possibly matching TRBD2 (5 bases). The CDR3 contains 15 residues. CDR3 in amino acids: CASSFRPTNTGELSF. The CDR3 DNA reads TGTGCCAGCAGTTTTAGGCCGACGAACACCGGGGAGCTGTCTTTT.

This clonotype has a count of ten or more. The rearrangement joins TRBV27 to TRBJ2-1; 12 nucleotides line up with TRBD2. Germline V gene lookup returns CDR1 MNHEY and CDR2 SMNVEV (reference sequence). The CDR3 loop spans 17 amino acids. The junction had 7 bases not matched to a gene; V was cut back by 5 bases and J by 2 bases. The CDR3 here is CASSPRLAGDAYNEQFF. CDR3 bases: TGTGCCAGCAGTCCCCGACTAGCGGGAGACGCCTACAATGAGCAGTTCTTC.

On this clonotype itself: Its ends do not fully match the called genes, so a read error is possible. J is TRBJ1-4 and V is TRBV28; D unresolved. This CDR3 has 14 amino acids. Per germline, CDR1 MDHEN and CDR2 SYDVKM. Here the CDR3 reads CASSFSRFSEKLVF. The CDR3 DNA is TGTGCCAGCAGTTTTTCCAGGTTTTCTGAAAAACTGGTTTTT.

Many counts were recorded for this clonotype. This chain uses TRBV28 with TRBJ1-5; D is unresolved. The CDR3 is 13 residues long. CDR1 is MDHEN and CDR2 is SYDVKM in the germline V gene. Deletions cut 5 bases from V and 6 bases from J, with 11 bases between. CDR3 sequence: CASSPRVPQPQHF. The DNA of the CDR3 is TGTGCCAGCAGTCCAAGGGTCCCTCAGCCCCAGCATTTT.

This clonotype has ten or more counts. V is TRBV7-2 and J is TRBJ2-5, with 8 bases identical to TRBD2. Germline V gives CDR1 SGHTA, CDR2 FQGNSA. CDR3 length: 14 amino acids. V shed 4 bases and J 4 bases; nucleotides not matched to a gene: 5. The CDR3 loop is CASSYGLAGETQYF. The DNA for the CDR3 is TGTGCCAGCAGCTACGGACTAGCCGGAGAGACCCAGTACTTC.

This clonotype has just a few counts. The chain recombines TRBV20-1 with TRBJ2-7; 10 positions match TRBD2. The CDR3 consists of 14 residues. V shed 4 bases, J shed 7 bases, and the junction held 10 bases outside the gene matches. Per germline, CDR1 DFQATT and CDR2 SNEGSKA (reference sequence). In nucleotides, the CDR3 is TGCAGTGCTACGCCCCTAGCGGGAGCTCGGGAGCAGTACTTC. Translation: CSATPLAGAREQYF.